This is a list of T cell receptor beta chains from one sample in a study of memory CD4+ T cells and cytomegalovirus serostatus. Profiled with immunoSEQ multiplex PCR; TCRdb holds only in-frame clones, not every one. The sample holds about 92,000 clones; about four fifths are singletons and the top ten take roughly 4%. Material: memory CD4+ T cells from blood. Receptors originate from an adult in good health and CMV-seropositive. Both conserved end residues are part of each CDR3. The D gene is left open where the match is weak. Some rows mark clone size as missing; the rest say once, few, many or name a class of expanded clone.

J,V,D,size,CDR3,DNA
TRBJ1-5,TRBV7-2,.,once,CASSLYSVGNSNQPQHF,TGTGCCAGCAGCTTATATTCGGTGGGAAATAGCAATCAGCCCCAGCATTTT
TRBJ2-2,TRBV18,.,.,CASSPLNMELAAGELFF,TGTGCCAGCTCACCGCTTAACATGGAGTTGGCCGCCGGGGAGCTGTTTTTT
TRBJ2-1,TRBV10-3,TRBD1,once,CAISLGQERGDEQFF,TGTGCCATCAGTTTGGGACAGGAACGAGGTGATGAGCAGTTCTTC
TRBJ1-4,TRBV7-6,.,.,CASSLEGRQGWEKLFF,TGTGCCAGCAGCTTAGAAGGTCGGCAGGGATGGGAAAAACTGTTTTTT
TRBJ2-7,TRBV28,.,.,CASSGALPTYEQYF,TGTGCCAGCAGTGGGGCGTTGCCGACCTACGAGCAGTACTTC
TRBJ1-3,TRBV2,.,.,CASSEQPGASGNTIYF,TGTGCCAGCAGTGAACAGCCCGGCGCCTCTGGAAACACCATATATTTT
TRBJ2-2,TRBV15,.,.,CATSRGDGGLPGELFF,TGTGCCACCAGCAGAGGGGATGGTGGGCTCCCCGGGGAGCTGTTTTTT
TRBJ2-7,TRBV19,TRBD1,.,CASSMPRDRAYEQYF,TGTGCCAGTAGTATGCCCCGGGACAGAGCCTACGAGCAGTACTTC
TRBJ1-3,TRBV2,.,.,CASKDSYSGNTIYF,TGTGCCAGCAAGGACAGTTACTCTGGAAACACCATATATTTT
TRBJ2-4,TRBV5-6,TRBD2,.,CASSFGRENIQYF,TGTGCCAGCAGCTTTGGGAGGGAAAACATTCAGTACTTC
TRBJ2-7,TRBV2,.,.,CASNDLGGSTYEQYF,TGTGCCAGCAACGACCTGGGAGGTTCTACCTACGAGCAGTACTTC
TRBJ1-2,TRBV7-2,.,.,CASSLGPGINYGYTF,TGTGCCAGCAGCTTAGGCCCGGGGATCAACTATGGCTACACCTTC
TRBJ2-5,TRBV27,TRBD2,few,CASSLILAGGSQETQYF,TGTGCCAGCAGTTTAATACTAGCGGGAGGTAGTCAAGAGACCCAGTACTTC
TRBJ1-2,TRBV29-1,.,few,CSVWALTDWGYTF,TGCAGCGTTTGGGCTCTGACAGACTGGGGCTACACCTTC
TRBJ2-1,TRBV5-5,TRBD2,.,CASSLAPLAGVFNEQFF,TGTGCCAGCAGCTTGGCCCCACTAGCGGGAGTATTCAATGAGCAGTTCTTC
TRBJ2-3,TRBV2,.,once,CASNPPYTDTQYF,TGTGCCAGCAATCCACCCTACACAGATACGCAGTATTTT
TRBJ2-7,TRBV4-1,TRBD1,.,CASSLRTGEDYEQYF,TGCGCCAGCAGCCTACGGACAGGGGAGGACTACGAGCAGTACTTC
TRBJ2-1,TRBV15,.,.,CATSTNPAQGQFF,TGTGCCACCAGCACTAACCCGGCACAGGGGCAGTTCTTC
TRBJ1-3,TRBV7-9,.,.,CASSLAIGFSGNTIYF,TGTGCCAGCAGCTTAGCGATAGGATTCTCTGGAAACACCATATATTTT
TRBJ2-1,TRBV9,TRBD2,.,CASSKDLAARWNEQFF,TGTGCCAGCAGCAAGGACCTAGCGGCCCGTTGGAATGAGCAGTTCTTC
TRBJ2-2,TRBV7-9,TRBD2,.,CASSPSGKTNTGELFF,TGTGCCAGCAGCCCTAGCGGGAAGACGAACACCGGGGAGCTGTTTTTT
TRBJ2-2,TRBV5-4,.,.,CASSQGRGSGTGELFF,TGTGCCAGCAGCCAGGGGCGGGGATCGGGCACCGGGGAGCTGTTTTTT
TRBJ1-5,TRBV19,.,.,CASGNPGGSNQPQHF,TGTGCCAGTGGTAACCCCGGCGGGAGCAATCAGCCCCAGCATTTT
TRBJ2-1,TRBV15,.,.,CATSTHGSNNEQFF,TGTGCCACCAGCACCCACGGCTCTAACAATGAGCAGTTCTTC